This paragraph covers one T cell receptor (beta chain) sequence. Researchers prepared the TCRbeta library using unique molecular identifiers, the study reports. TCRdb used MiXCR to reprocess the PCR reads, holding one entry per CDR3 protein. The data contain around 490,000 distinct CDR3 sequences, 10% to 12% of them seen just once; the ten biggest clones take up 12% to 15%. This CDR3 comprises 12 residues. CDR1 and CDR2 (germline): SQVTM, ANQGSEA. V dropped 4 bases and J dropped 7; count of bases not matched to a gene: 6. This record comes from a study of T-cell reconstitution after alpha-beta-depleted transplantation in children.

The sample in question was PBMCs, mostly from graft donor cells, obtained 180 days after TCRalphabeta/CD19-depleted stem cell transplant. The source is a female patient younger than 10 who had a stem cell transplant for aplastic anemia, so the T cells may come from the graft donor. The chain carries TRBV29-1 and TRBJ2-7; 8 positions match TRBD1. CDR3 coding DNA: TGCAGCGTTGGAGGGACAGGTCCAGAGCAGTACTTC. Translation: CSVGGTGPEQYF.